This T cell receptor (gamma chain) is drawn from a study of Vδ1+ human thymocytes. Study-level findings and limits: Unlike peripheral blood Vdelta1+ controls, thymic delta-chain sequences included approximately 21% Vdelta2 and few Vdelta3. Highly polyclonal TRG and TRD repertoires with Gaussian CDR3 length distributions appeared in thymus.

This clone was counted between two and nine times. Its target is not known. Extracted RNA was reverse transcribed into cDNA. Multiplex PCR used pooled V-gene forward primers and a constant-region reverse primer to amplify CDR3s. TCRdb re-called clones from the multiplex PCR reads using CATT. The profile shows about 36,000 gamma-chain clones, 20% of them singletons. J gave up 7 bases and V 3 bases, and 9 bases lay outside the gene matches. The CDR3 has 13 residues. Germline CDR1 reads VTNTFY; CDR2 reads YDVSTARD (reference sequence). The sequenced sample was Vdelta1+ gamma-delta thymocytes from the thymus. Subset denoted: FACS-sorted CD3+ TCRalphabeta- TCRVdelta1+ TCRVdelta2- thymocytes. This TCR derives from a girl less than two years old who had congenital heart surgery. This chain joins TRGV3 and TRGJ1 or TRGJ2. CDR3 sequence reads: CATWDEEGYKKLF. The CDR3 DNA reads TGTGCCACCTGGGACGAGGAGGGGTATAAGAAACTCTTT.